A single sample is the source of the 6 T cell receptor beta chains below, sequenced in a study of OX40 agonist ivuxolimab in advanced cancers. Sequenced by immunoSEQ multiplex PCR; TCRdb stores in-frame clones only, minus some. Here the sample spans tens of thousands of clones, approximately 85% being singletons. Sequencing used CD4+ or CD8+ T cells sorted from blood, obtained in a trial of the OX40 agonist ivuxolimab. These receptors were obtained from an adult with an advanced solid tumor such as melanoma, head and neck, liver or kidney cancer.

The rearrangement uses TRBV15 and TRBJ2-1; D not resolved. In germline, CDR1 is LNHNV, CDR2 YYDKDF (reference sequence). V lost 0 bases, J lost 3 bases, and 12 bases lay in between. CDR3 length: 16 amino acids. CDR3 sequence: CATSRDIPIYYNEQFF. The CDR3 bases are TGTGCCACCAGCAGAGACATTCCGATCTACTACAATGAGCAGTTCTTC.

The genes are TRBV5-6 and TRBJ1-5; 7 positions match TRBD1. CDR3 length equals 15 residues. From germline, CDR1 is SGHDT and CDR2 YYEEEE. V shed 4 bases, J shed 9 bases, and the junction held 13 bases outside the gene matches. The CDR3 reads CASSVGRGPYGPQHF. CDR3 sequence (DNA): TGTGCCAGCAGCGTGGGTAGGGGGCCCTATGGGCCCCAGCATTTT.

The chain carries TRBV4-3 and TRBJ2-1; D gene uncertain. Germline CDR1 and CDR2: LGHNA and YSLEER. Trimming took off 4 bases at V and 9 bases at J, with 13 bases between the two ends. The CDR3 is 13 residues long. The CDR3 spells CASSPIGRSEQFF. CDR3 in DNA: TGCGCCAGCAGCCCTATCGGGCGAAGTGAGCAGTTCTTC.

This clone was observed a handful of times. This chain connects TRBV28 to TRBJ2-7; perhaps TRBD1 as D (5 bases). V dropped 10 bases and J dropped 7 bases, with 14 bases sitting between them. The CDR3 spans 11 residues. Germline CDR1 is MDHEN and CDR2 is SYDVKM. In DNA, the CDR3 is TGTGCCACCCAGGGTTTTAGTGAGCAGTACTTC. Protein: CATQGFSEQYF.

V and J are TRBV19 and TRBJ2-2; no clear D. Deletions cut 5 bases from V and 5 bases from J, with 6 bases between. The CDR3 length is 12 residues. Germline V gives CDR1 LNHDA, CDR2 SQIVND (reference sequence). Here the CDR3 reads CASSWYTGELFF. The CDR3 nucleotides are TGTGCCAGTAGTTGGTATACCGGGGAGCTGTTTTTT.

The chain is built from TRBV30 and TRBJ2-1; a possible D gene is TRBD1 (5 bases). V lost 4 bases and J 6 bases, leaving 13 bases between the germline ends. The CDR3 runs 13 residues. The germline gives CDR1 GTSNPN, CDR2 SVGIG (reference sequence). The CDR3 bases are TGTGCCTGGAACCTCAGGGTGGGCAATGAGCAGTTCTTC. Translating gives CAWNLRVGNEQFF.